The entry that follows covers one TCR beta chain sequence. The repertoire was sequenced with immunoSEQ multiplex PCR; TCRdb's copy has only in-frame clones and lacks some. The table records around 170,000 clones, about nine tenths of them present only once. V lost 0 bases, J lost 3 bases, and 8 bases lay in between. Per germline, CDR1 KGHSH and CDR2 LQKENI. The CDR3 totals 14 residues. The record originates from a study of blood T cell repertoires in COVID-19. Turning to the study itself: Whether acute or convalescent, the COVID-19 samples came from the United States, Italy and Spain. PBMCs, B-cell-depleted T cells, or T cells were the source of the cDNA or gDNA that made up the material.

The TCR originated in a man between 60 and 70 years old with acute or convalescent COVID-19. The chain has TRBV18 and TRBJ1-1, with D possibly TRBD1 on 6 matching bases. The sequenced sample consisted of peripheral blood. CDR3 sequence: CASSPPTGDTEAFF. The CDR3 region has the DNA TGTGCCAGCTCACCACCGACAGGAGACACTGAAGCTTTCTTT.